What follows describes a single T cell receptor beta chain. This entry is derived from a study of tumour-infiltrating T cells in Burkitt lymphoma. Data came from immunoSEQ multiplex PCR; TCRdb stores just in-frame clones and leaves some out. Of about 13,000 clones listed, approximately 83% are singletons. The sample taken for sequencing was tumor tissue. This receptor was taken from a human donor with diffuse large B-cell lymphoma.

The CDR3 here is CASSLSWGTDTQYF. The CDR3 DNA sequence: TGTGCCAGCAGCTTGTCCTGGGGCACAGATACGCAGTATTTT. This sequence joins TRBV5-6 and TRBJ2-3; D is ambiguous. CDR1 SGHDT and CDR2 YYEEEE come from the germline V gene. The length of the CDR3 is 14 residues. V gave up 1 base and J gave up 1 base, with 7 bases separating them.